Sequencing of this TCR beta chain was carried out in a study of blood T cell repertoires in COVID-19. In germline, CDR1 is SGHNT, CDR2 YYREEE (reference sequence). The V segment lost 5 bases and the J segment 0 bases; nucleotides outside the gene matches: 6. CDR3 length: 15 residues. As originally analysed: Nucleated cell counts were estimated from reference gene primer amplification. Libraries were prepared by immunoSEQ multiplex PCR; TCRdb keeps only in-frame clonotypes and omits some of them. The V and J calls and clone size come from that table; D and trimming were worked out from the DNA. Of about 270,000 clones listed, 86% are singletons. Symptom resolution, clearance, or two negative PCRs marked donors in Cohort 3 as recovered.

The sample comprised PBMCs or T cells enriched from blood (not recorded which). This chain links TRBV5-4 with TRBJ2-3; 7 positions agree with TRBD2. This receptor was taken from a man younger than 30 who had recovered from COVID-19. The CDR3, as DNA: TGTGCCAGCAGGGAAGGACTAGTGAGCACAGATACGCAGTATTTT. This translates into CASREGLVSTDTQYF.